This entry lists 21 T cell receptor beta chains sequenced from one sample in a study of T-cell memory formation after mild COVID-19. TCRdb itself ran the 5' RACE reads through MiXCR, one entry per CDR3 protein. The sample includes roughly 300,000 distinct CDR3 sequences, 8% to 9% of them seen just once. The sample was PBMCs or a T cell subset sorted from them (not recorded which). These TCRs come from a man younger than 30 who had mild COVID-19 (a few samples of this study predate the infection). Cell type and time point are not known.

This clonotype has just a few counts. The genes are TRBV9 and TRBJ2-2; weak D call: TRBD2 (6 bases). Germline V gene sequence: CDR1 SGDLS, CDR2 YYNGEE. This CDR3 has 15 residues. Trimming took off 4 bases at V and 4 bases at J, with 14 bases between the two ends. The CDR3 region is CASSIRDSPTGELFF. CDR3 sequence (DNA): TGTGCCAGCAGCATTAGGGACTCTCCCACCGGGGAGCTGTTTTTT.

This clonotype was counted at least ten times. The genes are TRBV7-8 and TRBJ2-1; TRBD2 matches at 10 bases. Germline V lookup: CDR1 SGHVS, CDR2 FQNEAQ. CDR3 length: 17 residues. Trimming cost V 1 base and J 2 bases; bases outside gene matches: 5. Here the CDR3 DNA reads TGTGCCAGCAGCTTAGAAGCGGGGGGGGTCCCCTACAATGAGCAGTTCTTC. Residues: CASSLEAGGVPYNEQFF.

This chain connects TRBV29-1 to TRBJ2-1, with 12 bases that match TRBD2. The germline gives CDR1 SQVTM, CDR2 ANQGSEA. This CDR3 has 15 residues. Trimming removed 4 bases from V and 8 bases from J; junction bases left unmatched: 9. CDR3 DNA sequence: TGCAGCGTTGGAGCACTAGCGGGGGGTATCGATGAGCAGTTCTTC. This gives the protein CSVGALAGGIDEQFF.

The rearrangement uses TRBV20-1 and TRBJ2-1; 15 nucleotides agree with TRBD2. Germline CDR1 DFQATT, CDR2 SNEGSKA (reference sequence). This CDR3 has 20 amino acids. V dropped 0 bases and J dropped 5; count of bases not matched to a gene: 14. CDR3 loop: CSAREGHGTSGGPYDNEQFF. The CDR3 DNA follows: TGCAGTGCTAGAGAGGGGCATGGGACTAGCGGGGGGCCTTACGACAATGAGCAGTTCTTC.

A few counts support this clonotype. This rearrangement joins TRBV6-1 to TRBJ2-7, with 10 positions matching TRBD2. V gave up 2 bases and J gave up 6 bases; unmatched junction bases: 4. Looked up from germline, CDR1 is MNHNS and CDR2 is SASEGT. This CDR3 spans 14 amino acids. The CDR3 DNA reads TGTGCCAGCAGTGAACCGGGACTAGCGAGCGAGCAGTACTTC. The encoded protein is CASSEPGLASEQYF.

The J gene is TRBJ2-1, the V gene TRBV5-1, with 8 nucleotides matching TRBD1. With 0 bases clipped from V and 9 bases from J, the junction kept 8 bases outside the gene matches. Germline assignment: CDR1 SGHRS and CDR2 YFSETQ. This CDR3 has 15 residues. The CDR3 sequence: CASSLGWTGQPEQFF. As DNA, the CDR3 is TGCGCCAGCAGCTTGGGGTGGACAGGGCAGCCTGAGCAGTTCTTC.

This clonotype occurred many times. V is TRBV3-1 and J is TRBJ2-7; no clear D gene. V was cut by 1 base and J by 9 bases, with 16 bases left in between. Looked up from germline, CDR1 is LGHDT and CDR2 is YNNKEL (reference sequence). The CDR3 has 14 residues. The CDR3 DNA sequence: TGTGCCAGCAGCCAAGGGAGCCGGGTTCTAGGGCAGTACTTC. Its translation is CASSQGSRVLGQYF.

This clonotype was seen a handful of times. The chain is built from TRBV28 and TRBJ2-7, with TRBD2 as a possible D gene (5 bases). The V end was cut by 3 bases, the J end by 7 bases, with 13 bases between. CDR1 is MDHEN and CDR2 is SYDVKM in the germline V gene. CDR3 length: 13 residues. The CDR3 protein is CASSLTRRGEQYF. The DNA of the CDR3 is TGTGCCAGCAGTTTGACACGGAGAGGGGAGCAGTACTTC.

The gene calls are TRBV14 and TRBJ2-2; 10 positions match TRBD2. Looked up from germline, CDR1 is SGHDN and CDR2 is FVKESK. This CDR3 comprises 19 residues. Trimming removed 4 bases from V and 6 bases from J; junction bases left unmatched: 17. CDR3 sequence reads: CASSLAGYLKRGGAGELFF. CDR3 nucleotides: TGTGCCAGCAGCCTCGCCGGATACCTCAAGCGGGGGGGCGCCGGGGAGCTGTTTTTT.

In this sample, this clonotype turned up once. This chain joins TRBV10-3 and TRBJ1-3; no firm D call. The V end lost 10 bases, the J end lost 0 bases, and 19 bases lay between the germline ends. Germline values: CDR1 ENHRY, CDR2 SYGVKD. This CDR3 region has 16 residues. DNA for the CDR3: TGTGCCACCCAAACTTGGGCATGTCTCTCTGGAAACACCATATATTTT. Its translation is CATQTWACLSGNTIYF.

The chain couples TRBV20-1 to TRBJ2-5; D remains unclear. With 0 bases removed from V and 7 bases from J, the gap between germline ends came to 12 bases. This CDR3 is built from 13 residues. CDR1 DFQATT and CDR2 SNEGSKA come from the germline V gene (reference sequence). This CDR3 is CSARDPPQWTQYF. The CDR3 nucleotides are TGCAGTGCTAGAGATCCGCCGCAGTGGACCCAGTACTTC.

This clonotype was counted only a few times. The V call is TRBV5-1, the J call TRBJ2-6; D tentatively reads TRBD1 or TRBD2 (5 bases each). Trimming took off 4 bases at V and 6 bases at J, with 8 bases between the two ends. The CDR3 contains 13 residues. From germline, CDR1 is SGHRS and CDR2 YFSETQ. The CDR3 region has the DNA TGCGCCAGCAGCGGGACGGAGGCCAACGTCCTGACTTTC. It codes for CASSGTEANVLTF.

Concerning this clonotype: One end of the junction is discordant with germline, which a read error may explain. The chain recombines TRBV2 with TRBJ2-7; 7 nucleotides line up with TRBD1. Germline CDR1 is SNHLY and CDR2 is FYNNEI. This CDR3 comprises 14 residues. The CDR3 reads CANSAGTVLYEQYF. CDR3 in DNA: TGTGCCAACAGTGCCGGGACAGTCCTCTACGAGCAGTACTTC. The full variable domain, in which reference TRBV2 and TRBJ2-7 provide the parts outside the CDR3, is EPEVTQTPSHQVTQMGQEVILRCVPISNHLYFYWYRQILGQKVEFLVSFYNNEISEKSEIFDDQFSVERPDGSNFTLKIRSTKLEDSAMYFCANSAGTVLYEQYFGPGTRLTVT.

This clonotype was observed a handful of times. This chain links TRBV28 with TRBJ1-2; no clear D. CDR3 length equals 16 residues. Germline CDR1 reads MDHEN; CDR2 reads SYDVKM. The ends were cut back, 4 bases at V and 3 bases at J, with 18 bases in the middle. The CDR3 region has the DNA TGTGCCAGCAGTTCGAACCCGGGTCTCGGGGACTATGGCTACACCTTC. It translates to CASSSNPGLGDYGYTF.

This chain uses TRBV6-1 with TRBJ1-1, with D tentatively TRBD1 (5 bases). Germline assignment: CDR1 MNHNS and CDR2 SASEGT. The CDR3 spans 15 residues. The V end lost 2 bases, the J end lost 3 bases, and 13 bases lay between the germline ends. CDR3 protein: CASSEFRDGYTEAFF. Here the CDR3 DNA reads TGTGCCAGCAGTGAATTCCGGGACGGGTACACTGAAGCTTTCTTT.

This chain joins TRBV4-3 and TRBJ2-1; TRBD1 matches at 8 bases. This CDR3 has 15 amino acids. V lost 2 bases, J lost 8 bases, and 8 bases stayed unmatched. Germline CDR1 reads LGHNA; CDR2 reads YSLEER. CDR3: CASSQPGQDLDEQFF. The CDR3 nucleotides read TGCGCCAGCAGCCAACCGGGACAGGACCTCGATGAGCAGTTCTTC.

This clonotype has at least ten counts. The V call is TRBV7-2, the J call TRBJ2-3; 8 nucleotides match TRBD1. This CDR3 spans 12 amino acids. Germline CDR1 SGHTA, CDR2 FQGNSA. V was clipped by 6 bases and J by 6 bases; unmatched bases: 2. The CDR3 DNA sequence: TGTGCCAGCAGGCAGGGGGCGGATACGCAGTATTTT. Amino acids: CASRQGADTQYF.

This chain uses TRBV4-3 with TRBJ1-2; D not certain. Trimming left V 0 bases short and J 7 bases short, with 12 bases between. This CDR3 comprises 14 residues. Germline V gene lookup returns CDR1 LGHNA and CDR2 YSLEER. DNA for the CDR3: TGCGCCAGCAGCCAAGAGGAAGGGAGTCGTGGCTACACCTTC. Translating gives CASSQEEGSRGYTF.

The chain couples TRBV27 to TRBJ2-2, with D perhaps TRBD1 (6 bases). V lost 7 bases, J lost 2 bases, and 14 bases lay in between. This CDR3 spans 15 amino acids. CDR1 MNHEY and CDR2 SMNVEV come from the germline V gene (reference sequence). The CDR3 protein is CASTPKGHNTGELFF. CDR3 in DNA: TGTGCCAGCACCCCTAAGGGACACAACACCGGGGAGCTGTTTTTT.

The sample holds many counts of this clonotype. The rearrangement joins TRBV11-2 to TRBJ2-7, with D maybe TRBD1 (5 bases). Trimming took 2 bases from V and 2 from J, leaving 10 bases between them. CDR3 length: 14 amino acids. CDR1 is SGHAT, CDR2 FQNNGV, per germline. CDR3 sequence (DNA): TGTGCCAGCAGCTTAAAAGGGGTACCCTACGAGCAGTACTTC. Translating gives CASSLKGVPYEQYF.

This clonotype is categorized as large. This chain uses TRBV7-9 with TRBJ2-7, with 7 bases matching TRBD1. The germline V gene encodes CDR1 SEHNR and CDR2 FQNEAQ (reference sequence). This CDR3 has 15 residues. After removal of 5 bases from V and 2 bases from J, the junction contained 9 bases not matched to a gene. The CDR3 coding sequence is TGTGCCAGCAGCGCACTCGACAGGGACACCTACGAGCAGTACTTC. This translates into CASSALDRDTYEQYF.